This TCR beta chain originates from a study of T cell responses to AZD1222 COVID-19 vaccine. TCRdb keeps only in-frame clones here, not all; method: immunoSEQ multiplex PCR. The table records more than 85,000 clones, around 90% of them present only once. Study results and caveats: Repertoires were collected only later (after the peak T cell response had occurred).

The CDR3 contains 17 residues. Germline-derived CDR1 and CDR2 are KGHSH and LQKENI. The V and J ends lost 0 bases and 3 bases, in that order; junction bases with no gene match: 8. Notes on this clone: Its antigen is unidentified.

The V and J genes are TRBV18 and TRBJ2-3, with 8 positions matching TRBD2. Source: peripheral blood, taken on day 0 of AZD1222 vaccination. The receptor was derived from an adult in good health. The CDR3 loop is CASSPPPGGRRTDTQYF. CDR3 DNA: TGTGCCAGCTCACCACCCCCCGGCGGGAGGAGAACAGATACGCAGTATTTT.